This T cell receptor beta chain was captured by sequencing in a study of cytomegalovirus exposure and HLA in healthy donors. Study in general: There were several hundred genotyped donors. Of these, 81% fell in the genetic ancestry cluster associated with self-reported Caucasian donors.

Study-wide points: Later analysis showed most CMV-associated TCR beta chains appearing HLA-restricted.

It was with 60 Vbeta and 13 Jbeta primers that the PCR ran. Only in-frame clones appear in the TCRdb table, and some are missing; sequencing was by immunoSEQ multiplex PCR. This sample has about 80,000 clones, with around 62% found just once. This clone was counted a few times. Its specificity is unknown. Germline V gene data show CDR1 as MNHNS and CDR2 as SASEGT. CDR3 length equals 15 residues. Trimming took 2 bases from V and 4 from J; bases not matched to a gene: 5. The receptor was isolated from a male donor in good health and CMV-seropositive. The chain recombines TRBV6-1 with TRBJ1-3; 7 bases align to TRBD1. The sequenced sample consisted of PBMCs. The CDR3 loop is CASSEMTGLGNTIYF. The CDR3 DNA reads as TGTGCCAGCAGTGAAATGACAGGGCTCGGAAACACCATATATTTT.